This TCR beta chain came from a study of blood T cell repertoires in COVID-19. The table came from immunoSEQ multiplex PCR; TCRdb's copy has only in-frame clones and leaves some out. The table includes a few hundred thousand clones, 70% to 90% detected once. CDR1 and CDR2 from the germline V gene are SEHNR and FQNEAQ (reference sequence). There are 14 residues in the CDR3. V lost 4 bases to trimming and J lost 2 bases, with 10 bases between them. The specimen was PBMCs or T cells enriched from blood (not recorded which). The clonotype comes from a woman in her forties or fifties who had recovered from COVID-19. The V and J genes are TRBV7-9 and TRBJ2-3, with D perhaps matching TRBD2 (5 bases). This chain's CDR3 is CASSYGRVTDTQYF. CDR3 DNA: TGTGCCAGCAGCTACGGGCGGGTCACAGATACGCAGTATTTT.